A selection of T cell receptor beta chains follows, all from one sample in a study of radiation and T cells in renal cell carcinoma. Clones were sequenced by immunoSEQ multiplex PCR, and TCRdb holds only the in-frame ones, with some missing. There are several thousand clones in the sample; 62% occur only once, and 40% to 45% lies in the top ten. This sample comprised tumor tissue, obtained from a patient whose treatment included radiotherapy and nephrectomy. The receptors come from an older woman with renal cell carcinoma. CDR3s include the opening cysteine and the closing phenylalanine or tryptophan. The D gene is left open where the match is weak. The size field is filled for only some rows; it gives once, few, many or a size class.

J gene,CDR3 length,clone size,V gene,D gene,CDR3 protein,CDR3 DNA
TRBJ1-3,17,few,TRBV18,TRBD1,CASSPSPDRGSGNTIYF,TGTGCCAGCTCACCCAGCCCGGACAGGGGCTCTGGAAACACCATATATTTT
TRBJ1-4,13,once,TRBV6-6,.,CASSTGRDEKLFF,TGTGCCAGCAGTACGGGACGTGATGAAAAACTGTTTTTT
TRBJ2-7,15,.,TRBV6-5,TRBD2,CTSRPGLAGLGEQYF,TGTACCAGCAGGCCGGGACTAGCGGGACTCGGCGAGCAGTACTTC
TRBJ2-1,15,.,TRBV15,TRBD2,CATSGSGSLSYEQFF,TGTGCCACCAGCGGTAGCGGGAGCTTATCGTATGAGCAGTTCTTC
TRBJ2-5,15,.,TRBV18,TRBD1,CASSSGTGIQETQYF,TGTGCCAGCTCGTCCGGGACAGGGATACAAGAGACCCAGTACTTC
TRBJ2-5,14,few,TRBV18,.,CASSPPVRQETQYF,TGTGCCAGCTCACCACCGGTCAGACAAGAGACCCAGTACTTC
TRBJ2-3,18,.,TRBV2,TRBD2,CASRKGLAGGPGTDTQYF,TGTGCCAGCAGGAAAGGACTAGCGGGAGGGCCAGGCACAGATACGCAGTATTTT
TRBJ1-1,13,once,TRBV19,.,CASSNILNTEAFF,TGTGCCAGTAGTAACATTTTGAACACTGAAGCTTTCTTT
TRBJ1-2,13,.,TRBV7-9,.,CASSSDGFYGYTF,TGTGCCAGCAGCTCGGACGGATTCTATGGCTACACCTTC
TRBJ2-7,15,.,TRBV27,TRBD1,CASSSSGTDPYEQYF,TGTGCCAGCAGTTCATCCGGGACAGACCCCTACGAGCAGTACTTC
TRBJ2-3,16,.,TRBV5-1,.,CASSEVRHSAGDTQYF,TGCGCCAGCAGCGAGGTACGGCATTCAGCAGGTGATACGCAGTATTTT
TRBJ1-2,13,.,TRBV7-9,.,CASSSVLNYGYTF,TGTGCCAGCAGCTCCGTCCTTAACTATGGCTACACCTTC
TRBJ2-7,11,.,TRBV25-1,.,CASSDGDEQYF,TGTGCCAGCAGTGACGGTGACGAGCAGTACTTC
TRBJ2-5,14,.,TRBV18,.,CASSPPVTQETQYF,TGTGCCAGCTCACCACCGGTTACCCAAGAGACCCAGTACTTC
TRBJ1-1,16,.,TRBV5-1,TRBD1,CASSLEGRGRVTEAFF,TGCGCCAGCAGCTTGGAGGGCAGGGGGCGCGTTACTGAAGCTTTCTTT
TRBJ2-7,12,.,TRBV11-3,.,CASSLGGDKQYF,TGTGCCAGCAGCTTGGGGGGCGATAAGCAGTACTTC
TRBJ2-3,15,.,TRBV7-2,.,CASRERGISTDTQYF,TGTGCCAGCAGGGAACGGGGGATTAGCACAGATACGCAGTATTTT
TRBJ2-7,13,.,TRBV7-8,.,CASSPAQGYEQYF,TGTGCCAGCAGCCCCGCCCAGGGCTACGAGCAGTACTTC
TRBJ1-3,14,.,TRBV6-5,.,CASSGPISGNTIYF,TGTGCCAGCAGTGGACCGATCTCTGGAAACACCATATATTTT
TRBJ1-2,14,.,TRBV19,TRBD1,CASRDIDRVYGYTF,TGTGCCAGTAGGGACATAGACAGGGTATATGGCTACACCTTC
TRBJ2-2,12,.,TRBV6-6,.,CASRGWAGELFF,TGTGCCAGCAGGGGGTGGGCCGGGGAGCTGTTTTTT
TRBJ1-4,13,.,TRBV6-5,TRBD1,CALKGQGNEKLFF,TGTGCCCTGAAGGGACAGGGCAATGAAAAACTGTTTTTT
TRBJ2-3,14,.,TRBV6-6,.,CASSRGGSTDTQYF,TGTGCCAGCAGTAGGGGGGGTTCCACAGATACGCAGTATTTT
TRBJ1-2,14,few,TRBV4-2,.,CASSQDNRWGGYTF,TGTGCCAGCAGCCAAGATAACAGGTGGGGTGGCTACACCTTC
TRBJ1-1,15,.,TRBV5-1,.,CASSPWGGGNTEAFF,TGCGCCAGCAGCCCTTGGGGGGGAGGGAACACTGAAGCTTTCTTT
TRBJ2-7,15,.,TRBV4-2,TRBD1,CASSPAAGTGDEQYF,TGTGCCAGCAGCCCAGCCGCCGGGACAGGAGACGAGCAGTACTTC
TRBJ2-2,11,few,TRBV5-5,.,CASSLAGELFF,TGTGCCAGCAGCTTGGCCGGGGAGCTGTTTTTT
TRBJ2-1,13,.,TRBV7-9,.,CASSLGFYNEQFF,TGTGCCAGCAGCTTAGGCTTCTACAATGAGCAGTTCTTC
TRBJ2-7,14,few,TRBV7-2,TRBD1,CASSYPGQYNEQYF,TGTGCCAGCAGCTACCCGGGACAGTATAACGAGCAGTACTTC
TRBJ2-3,13,.,TRBV19,TRBD1,CASAGTATDTQYF,TGTGCCAGCGCCGGGACAGCCACAGATACGCAGTATTTT
TRBJ1-4,16,.,TRBV19,.,CASSTTGRATNEKLFF,TGTGCCAGTAGTACCACAGGGAGGGCAACTAATGAAAAACTGTTTTTT